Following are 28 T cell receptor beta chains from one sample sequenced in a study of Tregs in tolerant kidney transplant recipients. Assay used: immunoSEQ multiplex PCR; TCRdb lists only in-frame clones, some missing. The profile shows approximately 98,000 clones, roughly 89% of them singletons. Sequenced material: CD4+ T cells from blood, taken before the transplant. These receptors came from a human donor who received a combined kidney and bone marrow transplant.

Here the CDR3 reads CASSLDRGDQPQHF. The DNA of the CDR3 is TGTGCCAGCAGCCTGGACAGGGGCGATCAGCCCCAGCATTTT. The J gene is TRBJ1-5, the V gene TRBV11-2, with 9 bases lining up with TRBD1. Per the germline V gene, CDR1 is SGHAT and CDR2 is FQNNGV. The CDR3 length is 14 residues. V was pared by 5 bases and J by 5 bases, with 4 bases of the junction left unmatched.

The CDR3 spells CASSLAPGTGNTIYF. As DNA, the CDR3 is TGTGCCAGCAGCTTGGCCCCCGGTACTGGAAACACCATATATTTT. The chain employs TRBV5-6 and TRBJ1-3, with no clear D. The length of the CDR3 is 15 residues. Germline-derived CDR1 and CDR2 are SGHDT and YYEEEE. V was cut by 0 bases and J by 2 bases, with 9 bases left in between. The full variable domain, with the rest looked up from reference TRBV5-6 and TRBJ1-3, is DAGVTQSPTHLIKTRGQQVTLRCSPKSGHDTVSWYQQALGQGPQFIFQYYEEEERQRGNFPDRFSGHQFPNYSSELNVNALLLGDSALYLCASSLAPGTGNTIYFGEGSWLTVV.

The CDR3 DNA is TGCAGCGTTGATACCCGGGGACAGGGAATCCCGAACACTGAAGCTTTCTTT. Amino acid sequence: CSVDTRGQGIPNTEAFF. This rearrangement joins TRBV29-1 to TRBJ1-1; 9 bases line up with TRBD1. Trimming at V came to 3 bases and at J to 1 base, leaving 12 bases not matched to a gene. CDR1 and CDR2 (germline): SQVTM, ANQGSEA. The CDR3 totals 17 residues.

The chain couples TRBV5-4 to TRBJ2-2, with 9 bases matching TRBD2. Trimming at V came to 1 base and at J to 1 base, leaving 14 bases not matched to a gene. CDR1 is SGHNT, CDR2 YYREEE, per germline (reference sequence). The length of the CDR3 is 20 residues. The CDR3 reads CASSLRGSGRKGGNTGELFF. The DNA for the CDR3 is TGTGCCAGCAGCTTGAGGGGTAGCGGGAGAAAGGGAGGGAACACCGGGGAGCTGTTTTTT.

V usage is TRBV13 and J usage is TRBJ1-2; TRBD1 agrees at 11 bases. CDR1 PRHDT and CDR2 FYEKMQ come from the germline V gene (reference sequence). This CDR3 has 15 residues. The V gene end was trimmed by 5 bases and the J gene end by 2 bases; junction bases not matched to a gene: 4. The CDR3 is CASSPRDRGNYGYTF. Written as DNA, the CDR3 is TGTGCCAGCAGCCCGCGGGACAGGGGGAACTATGGCTACACCTTC.

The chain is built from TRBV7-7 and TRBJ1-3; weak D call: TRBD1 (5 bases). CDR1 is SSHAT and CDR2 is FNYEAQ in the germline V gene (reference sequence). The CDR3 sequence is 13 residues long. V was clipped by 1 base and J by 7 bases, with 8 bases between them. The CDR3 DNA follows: TGTGCCAGCAGCTTAGAACGGGGGAACACCATATATTTT. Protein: CASSLERGNTIYF.

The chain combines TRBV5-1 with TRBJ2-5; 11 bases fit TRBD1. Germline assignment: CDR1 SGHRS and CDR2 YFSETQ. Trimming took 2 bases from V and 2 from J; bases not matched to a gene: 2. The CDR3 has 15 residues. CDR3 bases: TGCGCCAGCAGCTTCGGGACAGGGGGACAAGAGACCCAGTACTTC. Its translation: CASSFGTGGQETQYF.

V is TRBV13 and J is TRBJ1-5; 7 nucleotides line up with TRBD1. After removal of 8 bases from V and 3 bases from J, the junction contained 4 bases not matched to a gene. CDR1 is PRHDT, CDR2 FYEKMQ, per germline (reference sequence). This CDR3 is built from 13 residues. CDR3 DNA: TGTGCCAGCTCGGGACAGAACAATCAGCCCCAGCATTTT. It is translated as CASSGQNNQPQHF.

The CDR3 spells CASSLGTSGSFYEQFF. For the CDR3, the DNA is TGCGCCAGCAGCTTGGGGACTAGCGGGAGCTTCTATGAGCAGTTCTTC. The genes are TRBV5-1 and TRBJ2-1; 13 bases fit TRBD2. This CDR3 spans 16 amino acids. CDR1 and CDR2 (germline): SGHRS, YFSETQ. With V trimmed by 0 bases and J by 8 bases, 5 bases remained unmatched.

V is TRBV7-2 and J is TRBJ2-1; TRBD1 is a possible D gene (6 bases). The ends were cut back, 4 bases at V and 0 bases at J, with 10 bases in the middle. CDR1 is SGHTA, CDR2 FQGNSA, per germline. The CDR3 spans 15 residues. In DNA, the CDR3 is TGTGCCAGCAGCTCAGGGGCTGGCTCCTACAATGAGCAGTTCTTC. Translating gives CASSSGAGSYNEQFF. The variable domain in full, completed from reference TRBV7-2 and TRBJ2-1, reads GAGVSQSPSNKVTEKGKDVELRCDPISGHTALYWYRQSLGQGLEFLIYFQGNSAPDKSGLPSDRFSAERTGGSVSTLTIQRTQQEDSAVYLCASSSGAGSYNEQFFGPGTRLTVL.

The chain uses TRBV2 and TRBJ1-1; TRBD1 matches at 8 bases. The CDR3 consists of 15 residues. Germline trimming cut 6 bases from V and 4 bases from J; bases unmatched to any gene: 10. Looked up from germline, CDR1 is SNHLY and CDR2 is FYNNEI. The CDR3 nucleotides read TGTGCCAGCAGGGGCGGACAGGGTAGGGGCACTGAAGCTTTCTTT. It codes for CASRGGQGRGTEAFF.

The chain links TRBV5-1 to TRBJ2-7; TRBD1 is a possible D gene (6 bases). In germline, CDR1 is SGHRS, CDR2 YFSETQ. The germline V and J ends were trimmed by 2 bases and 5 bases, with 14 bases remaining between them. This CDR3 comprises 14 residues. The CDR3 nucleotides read TGCGCCAGCAGCTTCTCACAGGGATTCGACGAGCAGTACTTC. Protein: CASSFSQGFDEQYF.

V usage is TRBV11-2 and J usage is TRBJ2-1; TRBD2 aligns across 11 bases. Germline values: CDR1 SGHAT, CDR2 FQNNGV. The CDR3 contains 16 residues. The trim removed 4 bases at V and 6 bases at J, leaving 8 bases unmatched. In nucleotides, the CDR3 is TGTGCCAGCAGCTCACTAGCGGGAGAAATAGGCAATGAGCAGTTCTTC. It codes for CASSSLAGEIGNEQFF.

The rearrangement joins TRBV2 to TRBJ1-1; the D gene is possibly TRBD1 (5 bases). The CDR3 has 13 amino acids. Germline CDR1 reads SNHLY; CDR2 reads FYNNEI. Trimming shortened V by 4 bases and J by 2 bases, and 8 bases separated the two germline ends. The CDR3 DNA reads TGTGCCAGCAGTGGGGGCGGTAACACTGAAGCTTTCTTT. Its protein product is CASSGGGNTEAFF.

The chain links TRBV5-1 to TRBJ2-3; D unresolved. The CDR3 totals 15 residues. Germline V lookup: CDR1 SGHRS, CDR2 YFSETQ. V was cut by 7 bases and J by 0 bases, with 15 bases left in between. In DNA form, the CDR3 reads TGCGCCAGCCGTGATACCGGTGCTAGCACAGATACGCAGTATTTT. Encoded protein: CASRDTGASTDTQYF.

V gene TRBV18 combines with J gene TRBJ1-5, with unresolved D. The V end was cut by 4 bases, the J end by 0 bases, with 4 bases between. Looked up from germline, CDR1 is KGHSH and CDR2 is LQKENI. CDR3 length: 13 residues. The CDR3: CASSLGSNQPQHF. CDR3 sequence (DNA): TGTGCCAGCTCACTCGGTAGCAATCAGCCCCAGCATTTT.

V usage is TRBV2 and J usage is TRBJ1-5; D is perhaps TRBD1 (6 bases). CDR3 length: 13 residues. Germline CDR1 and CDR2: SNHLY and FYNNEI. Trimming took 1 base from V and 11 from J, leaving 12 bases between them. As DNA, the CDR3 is TGTGCCAGCAGTGAAGGGTGGGGGACATCCCAGCATTTT. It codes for CASSEGWGTSQHF.

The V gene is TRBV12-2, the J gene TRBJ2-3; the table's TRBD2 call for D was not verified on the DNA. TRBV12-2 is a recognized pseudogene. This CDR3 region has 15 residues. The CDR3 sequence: CASRGLAGDTDTQYF. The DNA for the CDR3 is TGTGCAAGTCGAGGACTAGCGGGAGACACAGATACGCAGTATTTT.

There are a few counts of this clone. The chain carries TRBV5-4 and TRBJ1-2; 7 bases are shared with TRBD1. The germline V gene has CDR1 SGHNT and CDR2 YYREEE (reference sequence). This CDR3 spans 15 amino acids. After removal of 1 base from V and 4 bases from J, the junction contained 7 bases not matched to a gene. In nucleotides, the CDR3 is TGTGCCAGCAGCTTGCCGACAGGGACCAGCTATGGCTACACCTTC. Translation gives CASSLPTGTSYGYTF.

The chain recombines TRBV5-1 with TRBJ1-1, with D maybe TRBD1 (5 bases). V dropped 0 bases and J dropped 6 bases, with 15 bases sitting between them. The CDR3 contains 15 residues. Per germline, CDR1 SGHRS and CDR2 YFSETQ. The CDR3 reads CASSLEGREDAEAFF. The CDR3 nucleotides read TGCGCCAGCAGCTTGGAAGGCAGGGAAGATGCTGAAGCTTTCTTT.

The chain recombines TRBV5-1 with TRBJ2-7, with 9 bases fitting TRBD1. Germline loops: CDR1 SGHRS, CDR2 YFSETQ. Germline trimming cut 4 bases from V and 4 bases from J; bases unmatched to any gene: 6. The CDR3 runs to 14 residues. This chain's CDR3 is CASSPGTGIYEQYF. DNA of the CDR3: TGCGCCAGCAGCCCCGGGACAGGGATTTACGAGCAGTACTTC.

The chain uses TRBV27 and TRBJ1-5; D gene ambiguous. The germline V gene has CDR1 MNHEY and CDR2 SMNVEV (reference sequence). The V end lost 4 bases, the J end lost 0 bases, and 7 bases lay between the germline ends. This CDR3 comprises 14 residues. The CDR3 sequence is CASSSAYSNQPQHF. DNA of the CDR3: TGTGCCAGCAGTTCCGCCTATAGCAATCAGCCCCAGCATTTT.

The CDR3 loop reads CASRRADGEKLFF. DNA for the CDR3: TGTGCCAGTAGGAGGGCTGACGGGGAAAAACTGTTTTTT. The chain combines TRBV19 with TRBJ1-4, with D unresolved. CDR3 length: 13 residues. V was shortened by 6 bases and J by 8 bases, with 13 bases between the two germline ends. Germline CDR1 and CDR2: LNHDA and SQIVND (reference sequence).

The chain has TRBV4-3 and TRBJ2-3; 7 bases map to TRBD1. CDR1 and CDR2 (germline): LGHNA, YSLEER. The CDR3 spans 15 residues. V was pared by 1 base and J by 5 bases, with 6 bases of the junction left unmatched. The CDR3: CASSQGLQGKDTQYF. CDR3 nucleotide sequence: TGCGCCAGCAGCCAAGGGTTACAGGGGAAAGATACGCAGTATTTT.

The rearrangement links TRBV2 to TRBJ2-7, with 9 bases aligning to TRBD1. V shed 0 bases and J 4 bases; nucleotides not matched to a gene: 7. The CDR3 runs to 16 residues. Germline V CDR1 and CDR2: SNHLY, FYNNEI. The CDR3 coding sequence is TGTGCCAGCAGTGAAGCCTTCGGGACAGGGTCGTACGAGCAGTACTTC. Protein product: CASSEAFGTGSYEQYF.

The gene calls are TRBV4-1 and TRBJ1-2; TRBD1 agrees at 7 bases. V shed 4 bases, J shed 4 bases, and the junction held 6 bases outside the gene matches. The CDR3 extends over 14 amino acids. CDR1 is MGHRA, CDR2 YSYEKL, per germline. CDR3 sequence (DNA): TGCGCCAGCAGCCCCGGAGGGGGCAGCTATGGCTACACCTTC. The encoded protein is CASSPGGGSYGYTF.

CDR3 region: CASSLGGPQANYGYTF. CDR3 nucleotide sequence: TGTGCCAGCAGCTTAGGAGGGCCCCAAGCTAACTATGGCTACACCTTC. The chain joins TRBV7-8 to TRBJ1-2; D call uncertain. CDR3 size: 16 residues. Trimming took off 1 base at V and 0 bases at J, with 12 bases between the two ends. The germline V gene encodes CDR1 SGHVS and CDR2 FQNEAQ.

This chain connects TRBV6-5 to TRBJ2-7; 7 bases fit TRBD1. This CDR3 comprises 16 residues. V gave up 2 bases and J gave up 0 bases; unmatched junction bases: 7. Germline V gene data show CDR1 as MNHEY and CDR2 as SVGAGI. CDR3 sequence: CASSYRGQGDSYEQYF. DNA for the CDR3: TGTGCCAGCAGTTACCGGGGCCAGGGGGACTCCTACGAGCAGTACTTC.